This T cell receptor (beta chain) originates from a study of identical twins. This clonotype was seen only a few times. What it recognizes is unknown. Unique molecular identifiers were present on cDNA, and template switching added a universal primer site. From the 5' RACE reads, TCRdb called clonotypes with MiXCR, one entry per CDR3 protein. Among some 570,000 distinct CDR3 sequences listed, about a fifth were seen once. Findings and caveats of the study: The study found that models underestimated out-of-frame TCR alpha sharing in monozygotic twins. There were fewer insertions in abundant cord blood beta clonotypes, but memory repertoires showed no such pattern.

This CDR3 is 14 amino acids long. Trimming stripped 5 bases from V and 7 bases from J, with 18 bases between. The germline gives CDR1 MNHNS, CDR2 SASEGT. The sample also formed part of further work on yellow fever vaccine responses in identical twins.

This clonotype was sampled from a woman between 18 and 30 years old in good health. The rearrangement uses TRBV6-1 and TRBJ2-7; D may match TRBD1 or TRBD2 (5 bases each). The sample comprised CD4+ T cells sorted from blood. The CDR3 sequence is CASSQGRGIEEQYF. CDR3 bases: TGTGCCAGCAGTCAGGGACGGGGTATCGAGGAGCAGTACTTC.